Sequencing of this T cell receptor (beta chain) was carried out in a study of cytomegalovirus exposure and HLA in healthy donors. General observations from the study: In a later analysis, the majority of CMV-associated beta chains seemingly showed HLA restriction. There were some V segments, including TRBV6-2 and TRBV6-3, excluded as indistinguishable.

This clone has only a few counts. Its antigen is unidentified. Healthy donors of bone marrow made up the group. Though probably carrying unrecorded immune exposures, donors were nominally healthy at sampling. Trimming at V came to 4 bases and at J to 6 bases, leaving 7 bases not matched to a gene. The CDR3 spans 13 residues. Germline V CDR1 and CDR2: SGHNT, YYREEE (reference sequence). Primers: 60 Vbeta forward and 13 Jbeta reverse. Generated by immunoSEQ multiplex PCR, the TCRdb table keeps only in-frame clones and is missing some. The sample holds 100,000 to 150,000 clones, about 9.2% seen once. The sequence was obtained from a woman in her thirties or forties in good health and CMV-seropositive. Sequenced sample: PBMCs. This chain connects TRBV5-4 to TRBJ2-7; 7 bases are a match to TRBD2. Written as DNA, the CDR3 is TGTGCCAGCAGCCTCGGGGGGAACACCGAGCAGTACTTC. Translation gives CASSLGGNTEQYF.